Sequencing of this TCR beta chain was carried out in a study of blood T cell repertoires in COVID-19. Study summary: Samples taken during acute and convalescent COVID-19 were collected in the United States, Italy and Spain.

In the original processing: Nucleated cell number was recorded as an estimate derived from reference gene primer amplification. Method: immunoSEQ multiplex PCR; TCRdb's copy keeps in-frame clones and lacks some. The V and J calls and clone size were taken over from that table, and D and trimming were inferred from the DNA. Of about 110,000 clones in the sample, over 75% are singletons; the top ten hold approximately 4.1%. Trimming took 0 bases from V and 11 from J, leaving 19 bases between them. Germline CDR1 and CDR2: SGHAT and FQNNGV. This CDR3 region has 15 residues. The sequence derives from a woman aged 70 to 79 with acute or convalescent COVID-19. What was sequenced was peripheral blood. V usage is TRBV11-2 and J usage is TRBJ1-1; TRBD1 might be the D (6 bases). The CDR3 loop reads CASSLDRGPETGAFF. The DNA for the CDR3 is TGTGCCAGCAGCTTAGATCGGGGCCCGGAGACAGGCGCTTTCTTT.